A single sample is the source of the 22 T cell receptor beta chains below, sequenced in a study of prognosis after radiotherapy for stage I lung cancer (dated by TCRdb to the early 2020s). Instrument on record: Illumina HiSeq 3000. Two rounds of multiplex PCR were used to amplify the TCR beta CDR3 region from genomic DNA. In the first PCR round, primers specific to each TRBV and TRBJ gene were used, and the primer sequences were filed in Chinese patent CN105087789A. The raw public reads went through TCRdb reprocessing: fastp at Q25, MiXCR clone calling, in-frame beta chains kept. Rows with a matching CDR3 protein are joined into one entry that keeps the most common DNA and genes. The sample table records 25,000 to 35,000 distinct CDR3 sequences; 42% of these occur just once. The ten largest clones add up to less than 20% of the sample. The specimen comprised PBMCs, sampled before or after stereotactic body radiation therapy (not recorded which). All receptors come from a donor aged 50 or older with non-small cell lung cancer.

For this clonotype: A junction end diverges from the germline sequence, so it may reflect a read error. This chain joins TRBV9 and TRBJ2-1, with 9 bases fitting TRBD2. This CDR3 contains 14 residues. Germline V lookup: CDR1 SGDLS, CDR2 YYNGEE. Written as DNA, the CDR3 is TGTGCCGGCAGCGTGGCGGGGGGGGGAAATGAGCAGTTCTTC. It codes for CAGSVAGGGNEQFF.

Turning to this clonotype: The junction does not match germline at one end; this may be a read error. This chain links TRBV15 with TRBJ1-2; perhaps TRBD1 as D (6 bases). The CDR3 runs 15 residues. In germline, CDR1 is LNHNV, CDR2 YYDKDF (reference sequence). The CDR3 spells CVTSHWGGGVGGYTF. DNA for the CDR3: TGTGTCACCAGCCACTGGGGGGGGGGCGTAGGTGGCTACACCTTC.

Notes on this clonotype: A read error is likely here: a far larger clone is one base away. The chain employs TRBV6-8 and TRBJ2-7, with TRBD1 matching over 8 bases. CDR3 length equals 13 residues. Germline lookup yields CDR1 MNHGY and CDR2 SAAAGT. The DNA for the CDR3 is TGTTCCAGCCGGACAGGGAACGGCTACGAGCAGTACTTC. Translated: CSSRTGNGYEQYF.

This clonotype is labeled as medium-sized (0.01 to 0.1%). In DNA form, the CDR3 reads TGTGCCAGCAGTTCTAGTAGACAGCTTGAAGCTTTCTTT. Translating it yields CASSSSRQLEAFF. The chain combines TRBV6-9 with TRBJ1-1; tentatively, D is TRBD1 (5 bases). The ends were cut back, 4 bases at V and 7 bases at J, with 13 bases in the middle. The CDR3 totals 13 residues. CDR1 MNHGY and CDR2 SVAAGI come from the germline V gene.

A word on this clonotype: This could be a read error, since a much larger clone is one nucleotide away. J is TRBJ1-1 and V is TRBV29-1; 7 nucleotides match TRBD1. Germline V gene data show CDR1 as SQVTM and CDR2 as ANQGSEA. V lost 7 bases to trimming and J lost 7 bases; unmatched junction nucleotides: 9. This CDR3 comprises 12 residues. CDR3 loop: CSADRARGEAFF. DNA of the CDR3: TGCAGCGCCGACAGGGCGCGCGGTGAAGCTTTCTTT. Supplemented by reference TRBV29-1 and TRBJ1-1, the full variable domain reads SAVISQKPSRDICQRGTSLTIQCQVDSQVTMMFWYRQQPGQSLTLIATANQGSEATYESGFVIDKFPISRPNLTFSTLTVSNMSPEDSSIYLCSADRARGEAFFGQGTRLTVV.

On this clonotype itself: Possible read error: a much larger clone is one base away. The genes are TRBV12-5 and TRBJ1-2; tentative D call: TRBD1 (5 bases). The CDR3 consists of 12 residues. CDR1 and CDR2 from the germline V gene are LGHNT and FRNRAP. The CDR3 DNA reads TGTTCTAGTGGTCAGGGTCACTATGGCTACGCCTTC. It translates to CSSGQGHYGYAF.

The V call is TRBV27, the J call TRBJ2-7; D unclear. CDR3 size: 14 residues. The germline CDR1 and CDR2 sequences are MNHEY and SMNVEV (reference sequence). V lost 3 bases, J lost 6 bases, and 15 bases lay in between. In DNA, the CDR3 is TGTGCCAGCAGTTTTGGGGTCCGGCCGGGCGAGCAGTACTTC. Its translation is CASSFGVRPGEQYF.

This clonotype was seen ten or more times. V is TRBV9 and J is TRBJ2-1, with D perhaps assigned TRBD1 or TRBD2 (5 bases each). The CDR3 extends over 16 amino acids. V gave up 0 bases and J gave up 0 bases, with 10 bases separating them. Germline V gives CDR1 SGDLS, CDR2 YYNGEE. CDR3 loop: CASSVVGAYSYNEQFF. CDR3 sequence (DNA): TGTGCCAGCAGCGTAGTCGGGGCCTACTCCTACAATGAGCAGTTCTTC.

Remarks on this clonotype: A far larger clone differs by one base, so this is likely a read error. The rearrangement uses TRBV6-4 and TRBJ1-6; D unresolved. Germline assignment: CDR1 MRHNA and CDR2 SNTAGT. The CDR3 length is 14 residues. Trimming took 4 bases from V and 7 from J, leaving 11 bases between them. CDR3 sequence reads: CASSVVGDNSPLHF. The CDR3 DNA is TGTGCCAGCAGTGTTGTGGGTGACAATTCACCCCTCCACTTT.

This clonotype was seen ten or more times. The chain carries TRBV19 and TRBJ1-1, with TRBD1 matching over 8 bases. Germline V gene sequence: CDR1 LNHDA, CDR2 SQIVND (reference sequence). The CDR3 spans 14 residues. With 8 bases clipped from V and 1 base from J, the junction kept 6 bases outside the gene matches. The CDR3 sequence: CASVSTGANTEAFF. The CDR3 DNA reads TGTGCCAGTGTGTCGACAGGGGCGAACACTGAAGCTTTCTTT.

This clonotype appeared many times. This chain's CDR3 is CASSPGGKGQGGNEQFF. Here the CDR3 DNA reads TGCGCCAGCAGCCCCGGGGGAAAGGGACAGGGGGGGAATGAGCAGTTCTTC. V gene TRBV5-1 combines with J gene TRBJ2-1, with TRBD1 matching over 11 bases. The CDR3 is made up of 17 amino acids. Trimming took 4 bases from V and 7 from J; bases not matched to a gene: 13. Germline CDR1 and CDR2: SGHRS and YFSETQ.

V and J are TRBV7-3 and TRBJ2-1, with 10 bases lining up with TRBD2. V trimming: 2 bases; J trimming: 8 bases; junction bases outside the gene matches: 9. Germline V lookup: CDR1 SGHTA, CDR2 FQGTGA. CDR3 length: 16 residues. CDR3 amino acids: CASSLGSSGRFYEQFF. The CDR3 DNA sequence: TGTGCCAGCAGCTTAGGATCTAGCGGGAGATTCTATGAGCAGTTCTTC.

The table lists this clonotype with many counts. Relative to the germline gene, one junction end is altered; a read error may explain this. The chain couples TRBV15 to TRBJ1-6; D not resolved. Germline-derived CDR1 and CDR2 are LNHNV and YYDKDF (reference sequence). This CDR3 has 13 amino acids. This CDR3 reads CATSRDHGGDRCF. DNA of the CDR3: TGTGCCACCAGCAGAGATCACGGCGGGGATCGGTGCTTT.

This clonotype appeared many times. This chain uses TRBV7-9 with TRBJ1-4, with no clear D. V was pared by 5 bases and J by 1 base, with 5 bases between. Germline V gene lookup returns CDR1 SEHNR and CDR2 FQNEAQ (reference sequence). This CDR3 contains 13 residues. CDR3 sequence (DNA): TGTGCCAGCAGCGGTAGAACTAATGAAAAACTGTTTTTT. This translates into CASSGRTNEKLFF.

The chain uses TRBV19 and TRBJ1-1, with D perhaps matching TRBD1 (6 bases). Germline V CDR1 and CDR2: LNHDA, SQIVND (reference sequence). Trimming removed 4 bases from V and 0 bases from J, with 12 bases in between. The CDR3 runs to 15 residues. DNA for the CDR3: TGTGCCAGTAGTAAACAGGGAAATTTGAACACTGAAGCTTTCTTT. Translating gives CASSKQGNLNTEAFF.

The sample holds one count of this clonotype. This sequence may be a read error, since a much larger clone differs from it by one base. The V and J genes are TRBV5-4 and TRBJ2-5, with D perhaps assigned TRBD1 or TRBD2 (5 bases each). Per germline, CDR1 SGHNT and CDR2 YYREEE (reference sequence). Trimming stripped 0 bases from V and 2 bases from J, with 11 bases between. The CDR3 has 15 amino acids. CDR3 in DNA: TGTGCCAGCAGCTTGGAGGGACGGGGTCAAGAGACCCAGTACTTC. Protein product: CASSLEGRGQETQYF.

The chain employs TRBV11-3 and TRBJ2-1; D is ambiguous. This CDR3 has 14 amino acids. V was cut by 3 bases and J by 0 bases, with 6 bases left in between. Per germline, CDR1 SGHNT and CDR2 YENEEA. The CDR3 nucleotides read TGTGCCAGCAGCTTTACCTCCTCCTACAATGAGCAGTTCTTC. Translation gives CASSFTSSYNEQFF.

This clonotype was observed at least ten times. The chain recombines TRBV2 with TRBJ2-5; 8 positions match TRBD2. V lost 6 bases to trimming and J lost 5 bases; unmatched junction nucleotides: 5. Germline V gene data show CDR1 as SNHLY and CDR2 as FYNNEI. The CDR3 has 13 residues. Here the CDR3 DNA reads TGTGCCAGCAGGGGGCCGGGAGGGGAGACCCAGTACTTC. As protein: CASRGPGGETQYF.

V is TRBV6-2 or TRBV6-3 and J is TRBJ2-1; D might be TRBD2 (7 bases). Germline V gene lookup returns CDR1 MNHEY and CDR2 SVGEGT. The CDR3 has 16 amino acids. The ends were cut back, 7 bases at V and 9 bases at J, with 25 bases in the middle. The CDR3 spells CASTPGAGVEAGEQFF. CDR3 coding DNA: TGTGCCAGCACACCAGGGGCGGGAGTGGAGGCTGGTGAGCAGTTCTTC.

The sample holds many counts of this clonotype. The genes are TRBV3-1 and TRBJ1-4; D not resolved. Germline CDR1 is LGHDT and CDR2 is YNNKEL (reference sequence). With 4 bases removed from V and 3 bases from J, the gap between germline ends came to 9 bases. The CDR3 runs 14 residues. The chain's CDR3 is CASSRAKANEKLFF. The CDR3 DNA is TGTGCCAGCAGCCGAGCTAAGGCTAATGAAAAACTGTTTTTT.

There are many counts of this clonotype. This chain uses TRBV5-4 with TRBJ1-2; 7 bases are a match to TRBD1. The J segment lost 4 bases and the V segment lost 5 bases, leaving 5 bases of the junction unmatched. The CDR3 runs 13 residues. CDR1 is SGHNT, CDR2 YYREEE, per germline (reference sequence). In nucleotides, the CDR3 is TGTGCCAGCAGATCGGACAGGATCTATGGCTACACCTTC. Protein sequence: CASRSDRIYGYTF.

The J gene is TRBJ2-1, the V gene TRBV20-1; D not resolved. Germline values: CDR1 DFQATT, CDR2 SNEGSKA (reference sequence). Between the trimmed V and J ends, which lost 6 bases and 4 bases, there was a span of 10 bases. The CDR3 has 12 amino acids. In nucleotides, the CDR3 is TGCAGTGCCCCTACATTTTACAATGAGCAGTTCTTC. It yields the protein CSAPTFYNEQFF.